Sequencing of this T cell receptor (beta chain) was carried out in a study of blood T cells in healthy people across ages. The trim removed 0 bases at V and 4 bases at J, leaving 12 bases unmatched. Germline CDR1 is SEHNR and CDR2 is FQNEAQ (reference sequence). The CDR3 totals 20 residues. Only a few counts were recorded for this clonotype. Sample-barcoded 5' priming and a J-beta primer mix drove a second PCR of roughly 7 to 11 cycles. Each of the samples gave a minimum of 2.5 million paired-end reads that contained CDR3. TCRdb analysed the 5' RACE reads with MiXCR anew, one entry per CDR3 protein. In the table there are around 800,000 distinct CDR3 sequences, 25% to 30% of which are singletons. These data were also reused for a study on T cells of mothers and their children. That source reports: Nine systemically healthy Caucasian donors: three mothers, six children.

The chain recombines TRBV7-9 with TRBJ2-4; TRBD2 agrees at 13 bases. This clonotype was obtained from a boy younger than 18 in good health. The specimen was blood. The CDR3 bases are TGTGCCAGCAGCTTAGCCACGCCGGCTCCGGGACTAGCGGGGAAAAACATTCAGTACTTC. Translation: CASSLATPAPGLAGKNIQYF.